This T cell receptor beta chain was retrieved from a study of identical twins. TCRdb independently ran MiXCR on the 5' RACE reads; one entry per CDR3 protein. The sample contains some 320,000 distinct CDR3 sequences, 12% of which appear only once. V lost 3 bases and J lost 4, with 15 bases in between. The CDR3 extends over 15 amino acids. In addition, the sample was reused for a study of yellow fever vaccine responses in identical twins.

The source material was CD8+ T cells sorted from blood. The chain is built from TRBV12-3 or TRBV12-4 and TRBJ1-1; possible D gene TRBD1, 5 bases. The receptor was derived from a woman under 30 in good health. The CDR3 loop reads CASSLEGRRSTEAFF. CDR3 DNA: TGTGCCAGCAGTTTGGAGGGGAGGAGGAGCACTGAAGCTTTCTTT.